This T cell receptor (beta chain) originates from a study of T cell changes during pregnancy in multiple sclerosis. Here immunoSEQ multiplex PCR was the method, and the copy in TCRdb shows in-frame clones only, minus some. The top ten hold 5.5% of the sample, which has around 40,000 clones, 92% seen once. Germline CDR1 is SEHNR and CDR2 is FQNEAQ (reference sequence). The ends lost 1 base at V and 4 bases at J; junction bases unmatched: 7. The CDR3 spans 16 residues. This specimen was CD8+ T cells from peripheral blood mononuclear cells, taken in the third trimester of pregnancy. This chain uses TRBV7-9 with TRBJ2-3; 8 bases are shared with TRBD2. This sequence was found in a female donor with multiple sclerosis, enrolled in a pregnancy study. This CDR3 reads CASSLEAGAAPDTQYF. The DNA for the CDR3 is TGTGCCAGCAGCTTAGAAGCGGGAGCCGCCCCAGATACGCAGTATTTT.